The next 15 T cell receptor beta chains were all read from a single sample in a study of cytomegalovirus exposure and HLA in healthy donors. The repertoire was sequenced with immunoSEQ multiplex PCR; TCRdb's copy has only in-frame clones and lacks some. The sample shows some 290,000 clones, roughly 87% of them seen only once. The sample consisted of PBMCs. All receptors derive from a man aged 25 to 40 in good health and CMV-seronegative.

The chain combines TRBV4-1 with TRBJ2-1; 7 bases map to TRBD1. The CDR3 covers 15 residues. V shed 6 bases, J shed 0 bases, and the junction held 5 bases outside the gene matches. CDR1 is MGHRA and CDR2 is YSYEKL in the germline V gene. CDR3 nucleotide sequence: TGCGCCAGCAGATCGAACAGGGGCTCCTACAATGAGCAGTTCTTC. It encodes CASRSNRGSYNEQFF.

V and J are TRBV4-1 and TRBJ2-1; 14 bases map to TRBD2. Germline V lookup: CDR1 MGHRA, CDR2 YSYEKL. V trimming: 0 bases; J trimming: 5 bases; junction bases outside the gene matches: 6. This CDR3 spans 18 amino acids. Here the CDR3 DNA reads TGCGCCAGCAGCCAAGATCGGGGGACTAGCGGGGGACACAATGAGCAGTTCTTC. Protein sequence: CASSQDRGTSGGHNEQFF.

This chain joins TRBV30 and TRBJ1-1; no clear D. Trimming shortened V by 3 bases and J by 1 base, and 12 bases separated the two germline ends. CDR1 is GTSNPN, CDR2 SVGIG, per germline (reference sequence). The CDR3 extends over 14 amino acids. CDR3 sequence reads: CAWSGGIGNTEAFF. The CDR3 DNA follows: TGTGCCTGGAGCGGCGGAATAGGGAACACTGAAGCTTTCTTT.

This clone is a singleton in its sample. The genes are TRBV2 and TRBJ1-1; D may be TRBD1 (6 bases). V dropped 6 bases and J dropped 4 bases, with 27 bases sitting between them. The CDR3 covers 18 residues. CDR1 is SNHLY, CDR2 FYNNEI, per germline. CDR3 protein: CASSLKVVGDRLATEAFF. In DNA form, the CDR3 reads TGTGCCAGCAGCTTGAAGGTTGTGGGTGACAGGTTGGCCACTGAAGCTTTCTTT.

The chain has TRBV7-6 and TRBJ2-1; 7 bases map to TRBD2. Germline V lookup: CDR1 SGHVS, CDR2 FNYEAQ. Trimming at V came to 2 bases and at J to 3 bases, leaving 10 bases not matched to a gene. This CDR3 has 17 residues. The CDR3 is CASSLRSGIAGYNEQFF. CDR3 in DNA: TGTGCCAGCAGCTTAAGGAGTGGAATAGCGGGCTACAATGAGCAGTTCTTC.

The chain combines TRBV19 with TRBJ1-6, with D perhaps TRBD1 (6 bases). CDR3 size: 13 residues. The V gene's germline CDR1 is LNHDA and CDR2 SQIVND (reference sequence). With 5 bases removed from V and 6 bases from J, the gap between germline ends came to 8 bases. CDR3 bases: TGTGCCAGTAGTGCGACAGGTAATTCACCCCTCCACTTT. Its translation: CASSATGNSPLHF.

The chain links TRBV25-1 to TRBJ1-2; TRBD1 matches at 11 bases. The CDR3 is 14 amino acids. Germline V lookup: CDR1 MGHDK, CDR2 SYGVNS. Losses at the gene ends were 6 bases for V and 6 bases for J; bases not matched to a gene: 6. The CDR3 coding sequence is TGTGCCAGCAGAGGACAGGGGGCGGCGAATGGCTACACCTTC. Translation: CASRGQGAANGYTF.

The chain links TRBV19 to TRBJ1-5, with unresolved D. The CDR3 has 16 amino acids. CDR1 is LNHDA and CDR2 is SQIVND in the germline V gene (reference sequence). Trimming shortened V by 2 bases and J by 2 bases, and 13 bases separated the two germline ends. The chain's CDR3 is CASSIPSGLGNQPQHF. The DNA of the CDR3 is TGTGCCAGTAGTATACCGTCGGGGTTGGGCAATCAGCCCCAGCATTTT.

This clone was counted a single time. This rearrangement joins TRBV5-4 to TRBJ1-6, with no clear D. The CDR3 contains 16 residues. The V and J ends lost 0 bases and 4 bases respectively, with 11 bases between them. Germline V gives CDR1 SGHNT, CDR2 YYREEE (reference sequence). CDR3 sequence: CASSLADLSYNSPLHF. CDR3 DNA: TGTGCCAGCAGCTTGGCAGATTTATCTTATAATTCACCCCTCCACTTT. Looking up the rest from reference TRBV5-4 and TRBJ1-6 gives the full variable domain: ETGVTQSPTHLIKTRGQQVTLRCSSQSGHNTVSWYQQALGQGPQFIFQYYREEENGRGNFPPRFSGLQFPNYSSELNVNALELDDSALYLCASSLADLSYNSPLHFGNGTRLTVT.

V and J are TRBV5-6 and TRBJ1-2; D remains ambiguous. Trimming left V 1 base short and J 0 bases short, with 7 bases between. The CDR3 covers 14 residues. The V gene's germline CDR1 is SGHDT and CDR2 YYEEEE. The CDR3 reads CASSLTGANYGYTF. The CDR3 coding sequence is TGTGCCAGCAGCTTGACCGGAGCTAACTATGGCTACACCTTC.

The rearrangement uses TRBV11-2 and TRBJ2-1; TRBD2 matches 11 bases. Germline V lookup: CDR1 SGHAT, CDR2 FQNNGV. Trimming at V came to 5 bases and at J to 2 bases, leaving 5 bases not matched to a gene. CDR3 length: 16 residues. CDR3 amino acids: CASSPGTSGTYNEQFF. The CDR3 bases are TGTGCCAGCAGCCCGGGGACTAGCGGTACCTACAATGAGCAGTTCTTC.

This chain links TRBV7-9 with TRBJ2-1; TRBD1 agrees at 9 bases. The CDR3 has 15 residues. The junction had 3 bases not matched to a gene; V was cut back by 3 bases and J by 3 bases. Germline V gene data show CDR1 as SEHNR and CDR2 as FQNEAQ (reference sequence). CDR3 DNA: TGTGCCAGCAGCTTTACGGACAGGGGCTACAATGAGCAGTTCTTC. This translates into CASSFTDRGYNEQFF.

The V and J genes are TRBV6-6 and TRBJ2-7; 9 nucleotides agree with TRBD1. Unmatched junction bases numbered 5, after V lost 6 bases and J lost 2 bases. CDR3 length: 14 residues. CDR1 MNHNY and CDR2 SVGAGI come from the germline V gene (reference sequence). The chain's CDR3 is CASRGTGSTYEQYF. For the CDR3, the DNA is TGTGCCAGCAGAGGGACAGGGTCTACCTACGAGCAGTACTTC.

The chain combines TRBV7-2 with TRBJ1-2, with TRBD1 matching 7 bases. Germline loops: CDR1 SGHTA, CDR2 FQGNSA. The CDR3 runs to 14 residues. J was trimmed by 5 bases and V by 1 base; bases with no gene match: 4. CDR3 protein: CASSLGQGVYGYTF. In nucleotides, the CDR3 is TGTGCCAGCAGCTTAGGACAGGGAGTATATGGCTACACCTTC.

This chain joins TRBV6-5 and TRBJ1-2; 10 bases are shared with TRBD1. The CDR3 has 15 residues. The germline V gene has CDR1 MNHEY and CDR2 SVGAGI. With 5 bases clipped from V and 1 base from J, the junction kept 4 bases outside the gene matches. CDR3 residues: CASSGGQGSNYGYTF. The CDR3 DNA sequence: TGTGCCAGCAGTGGGGGACAGGGGAGTAACTATGGCTACACCTTC.